The clone carrying this T cell receptor beta chain has a single count. The data were taken from a study of blood T cell repertoires in COVID-19. Study details: Donors in the United States, Italy and Spain gave samples during acute or convalescent COVID-19. The analysed material was cDNA or gDNA that came from T cells, B-cell-depleted T cells, or PBMCs.

Authors' data handling: The authors estimated nucleated cell counts from reference gene primer amplification. Data came from immunoSEQ multiplex PCR; TCRdb stores just in-frame clones and leaves some out. For V, J and clone size, that table is used; D and trimming come from the DNA. The sample includes 140,000 to 150,000 clones, around nine tenths of them seen just once. The CDR3 length is 15 residues. In germline, CDR1 is SNHLY, CDR2 FYNNEI. The V and J ends lost 5 bases and 4 bases respectively, with 12 bases between them. This rearrangement joins TRBV2 to TRBJ2-6; D remains unclear. Material for sequencing was peripheral blood. This TCR derives from a woman aged 50 to 65 with active or convalescent COVID-19. As DNA, the CDR3 is TGTGCCAGCAGTACTCGTTTCTCCGGGGCCAACGTCCTGACTTTC. It codes for CASSTRFSGANVLTF.